The sequence of this TCR beta chain was determined in a study of CXCR3-negative and CXCR3-positive naive CD8 T cells. CDR3 length: 14 residues. CDR1 MNHEY and CDR2 SVGEGT come from the germline V gene. As regards this clonotype: Its specificity is not known.

The study made its TRB cDNA libraries by 5' RACE, adding UMI labels. From its re-call of the 5' RACE reads, TCRdb lists each CDR3 protein once, without DNA. Listed are approximately 41,000 distinct CDR3 sequences; 13% to 15% falls within the top ten. Points from the study as a whole: Whereas both naive subsets had comparably high diversity, memory CD8+ cells had much lower diversity.

The sample comprised memory CD8+ T cells from blood. The rearrangement uses TRBV6-2 or TRBV6-3 and TRBJ1-5; the D call of TRBD1 rests on TCRdb alone, since no DNA is present to check it. This clonotype was obtained from a human donor in good health. Some clones in this sample may be carry-over from other donors' samples. This CDR3 is CASSYPAPGTPQHF.